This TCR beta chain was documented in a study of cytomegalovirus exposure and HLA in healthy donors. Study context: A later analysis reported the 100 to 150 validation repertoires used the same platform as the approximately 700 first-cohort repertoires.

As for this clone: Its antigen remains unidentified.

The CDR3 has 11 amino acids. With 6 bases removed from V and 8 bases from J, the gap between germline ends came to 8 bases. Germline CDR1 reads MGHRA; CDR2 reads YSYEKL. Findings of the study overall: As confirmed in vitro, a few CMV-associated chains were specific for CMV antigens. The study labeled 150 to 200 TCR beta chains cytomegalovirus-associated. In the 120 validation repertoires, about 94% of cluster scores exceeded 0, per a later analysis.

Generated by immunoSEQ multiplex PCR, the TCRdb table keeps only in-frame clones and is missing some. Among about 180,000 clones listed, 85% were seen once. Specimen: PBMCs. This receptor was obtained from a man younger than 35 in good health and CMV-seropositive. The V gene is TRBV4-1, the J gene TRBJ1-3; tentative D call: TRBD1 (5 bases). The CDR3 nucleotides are TGCGCCAGCAGTCAACAGGACACCATATATTTT. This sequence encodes CASSQQDTIYF.